This passage covers 7 T cell receptor beta chains from one sample sequenced in a study of T cells in Graves' hyperthyroidism and ophthalmopathy. Researchers took RNA transcripts and amplified the TCR beta CDR3 regions from them. The HTBI primer set served for first-round RT-PCR of the TCR CDR3. TCRdb called the multiplex PCR reads again in MiXCR, with one record for every CDR3 protein. The sample contains 300,000 to 400,000 distinct CDR3 sequences, around a sixth of which appear only once. The material sequenced was blood. The receptors here all came from a man between 18 and 35 years old with Graves' ophthalmopathy.

This clonotype was counted many times. The rearrangement links TRBV6-5 to TRBJ1-1; TRBD1 aligns across 7 bases. The V gene end was trimmed by 0 bases and the J gene end by 5 bases; junction bases not matched to a gene: 9. The CDR3 contains 16 residues. In germline, CDR1 is MNHEY, CDR2 SVGAGI. CDR3: CASSYSGQTRGTEAFF. CDR3 DNA sequence: TGTGCCAGCAGTTACTCGGGACAGACTAGGGGAACTGAAGCTTTCTTT.

This clonotype was detected many times. The chain combines TRBV28 with TRBJ1-2; D is unresolved. Germline lookup yields CDR1 MDHEN and CDR2 SYDVKM. The CDR3 extends over 12 amino acids. Trimming took off 9 bases at V and 5 bases at J, with 13 bases between the two ends. This CDR3 reads CASKGFGYGYTF. In nucleotides, the CDR3 is TGTGCCAGTAAAGGGTTTGGATATGGCTACACCTTC.

The chain is built from TRBV4-1 and TRBJ2-5, with 11 positions matching TRBD2. The CDR3 consists of 17 residues. V trimming: 0 bases; J trimming: 3 bases; junction bases outside the gene matches: 6. The germline V gene encodes CDR1 MGHRA and CDR2 YSYEKL. CDR3 amino acids: CASSQDGETSGEETQYF. DNA for the CDR3: TGCGCCAGCAGCCAAGATGGGGAGACTAGCGGGGAAGAGACCCAGTACTTC.

This clonotype was counted ten times or more. The CDR3 spells CASSPVGGAGYEAFF. CDR3 in DNA: TGTGCCAGCAGCCCCGTCGGGGGGGCAGGATATGAAGCTTTCTTT. V is TRBV3-1 and J is TRBJ1-1; D perhaps matches TRBD1 (6 bases). V shed 4 bases and J shed 7 bases, with 19 bases lying between them. CDR3 length: 15 amino acids. The germline V gene has CDR1 LGHDT and CDR2 YNNKEL (reference sequence).

This clonotype appeared many times. The rearrangement joins TRBV6-1 to TRBJ1-5; D is ambiguous. With 7 bases removed from V and 3 bases from J, the gap between germline ends came to 13 bases. The germline V gene encodes CDR1 MNHNS and CDR2 SASEGT. This CDR3 spans 14 amino acids. This chain's CDR3 is CASMEGLINQPQHF. The CDR3 DNA sequence: TGTGCCAGCATGGAAGGTTTGATCAATCAGCCCCAGCATTTT.

This clonotype came up once. In DNA form, the CDR3 reads TGTGCCACTCGGACAGTTAGCACAGATACGCAGTATTTT. The encoded protein is CATRTVSTDTQYF. The chain combines TRBV15 with TRBJ2-3; D is possibly TRBD1 (6 bases). Germline V lookup: CDR1 LNHNV, CDR2 YYDKDF (reference sequence). V was shortened by 9 bases and J by 0 bases, with 10 bases between the two germline ends. CDR3 length equals 13 residues.

There are a few counts of this clonotype. The chain is built from TRBV9 and TRBJ2-3, with 9 bases lining up with TRBD2. Germline assignment: CDR1 SGDLS and CDR2 YYNGEE. V shed 1 base, J shed 4 bases, and the junction held 13 bases outside the gene matches. This CDR3 has 18 residues. In DNA, the CDR3 is TGTGCCAGCAGCGTATCCTTACACGGCGGGGGGGCCTCAGATACGCAGTATTTT. This gives the protein CASSVSLHGGGASDTQYF.